This section outlines one T cell receptor beta chain sequence together with its context. No antigen is known for it. This entry comes from a study of T cell repertoires in cytomegalovirus infection. Study-level points and caveats: It was HLA-C-restricted CMV-specific TCR beta clonotypes that dominated the response ex vivo.

TCRdb itself ran the reads through MiXCR, one entry per CDR3 protein. The data hold 150,000 to 200,000 distinct CDR3 sequences, with 25% to 30% observed a single time. This CDR3 is built from 16 residues. The V end lost 1 base, the J end lost 0 bases, and 11 bases lay between the germline ends. The germline CDR1 and CDR2 sequences are LGHNA and YSLEER. V usage is TRBV4-3 and J usage is TRBJ2-3, with D possibly matching TRBD2 (5 bases). The sequencing input was PBMCs. The origin of this receptor is a human donor in good health (CMV status not recorded). Some clones in this sample may be carry-over from other donors' samples. The CDR3 protein is CASSQGASGSTDTQYF. In DNA, the CDR3 is TGCGCCAGCAGCCAAGGGGCTTCGGGGAGCACAGATACGCAGTATTTT.